A single sample is the source of the 26 T cell receptor beta chains below, sequenced in a study of T-cell reconstitution after alpha-beta-depleted transplantation in children. Library preparation (for TCRbeta) was performed with unique molecular identifiers. From the PCR reads, TCRdb called clonotypes with MiXCR, one entry per CDR3 protein. The repertoire holds approximately 230,000 distinct CDR3 sequences, with 24% as singletons. The material was PBMCs, mostly from graft donor cells, obtained 360 days after TCRalphabeta/CD19-depleted stem cell transplant. All receptors derive from a female patient under 10 years old who had a stem cell transplant for congenital amegakaryocytic thrombocytopenia, so the T cells may come from the graft donor.

This clonotype has just a few counts. The V and J genes are TRBV7-2 and TRBJ2-4, with D hard to call. The V end lost 6 bases, the J end lost 0 bases, and 6 bases lay between the germline ends. The CDR3 length is 13 residues. Looked up from germline, CDR1 is SGHTA and CDR2 is FQGNSA. The CDR3 bases are TGTGCCAGCAGTGAGATAGCCAAAAACATTCAGTACTTC. Its protein is CASSEIAKNIQYF. The whole variable domain, filled in from reference TRBV7-2 and TRBJ2-4, reads GAGVSQSPSNKVTEKGKDVELRCDPISGHTALYWYRQSLGQGLEFLIYFQGNSAPDKSGLPSDRFSAERTGGSVSTLTIQRTQQEDSAVYLCASSEIAKNIQYFGAGTRLSVL.

The chain joins TRBV5-1 to TRBJ2-7; D might be TRBD2 (5 bases). With 2 bases removed from V and 3 bases from J, the gap between germline ends came to 12 bases. CDR1 and CDR2 from the germline V gene are SGHRS and YFSETQ. CDR3 length equals 14 residues. In DNA, the CDR3 is TGCGCCAGCAGCTTACGACCGGGAAACTACGAGCAGTACTTC. Translated: CASSLRPGNYEQYF.

The V gene is TRBV4-2, the J gene TRBJ1-3; D is ambiguous. Looked up from germline, CDR1 is LGHNA and CDR2 is YNFKEQ. The V end lost 1 base, the J end lost 1 base, and 8 bases lay between the germline ends. This CDR3 contains 15 residues. The CDR3 DNA reads as TGTGCCAGCAGCCAAGCGGATAATTCTGGAAACACCATATATTTT. Residues: CASSQADNSGNTIYF.

This clonotype appeared many times. This sequence joins TRBV10-2 and TRBJ2-7; the D gene is possibly TRBD2 (5 bases). The CDR3 is 12 amino acids. The germline CDR1 and CDR2 sequences are WSHSY and SAAADI. Trimming shortened V by 8 bases and J by 5 bases, and 13 bases separated the two germline ends. CDR3 nucleotide sequence: TGCGCCAGCGCCGAGGGAGTACACGAGCAGTACTTC. It yields the protein CASAEGVHEQYF.

V and J are TRBV28 and TRBJ2-5; D possibly matches TRBD1 or TRBD2 (5 bases each). V lost 3 bases to trimming and J lost 5 bases, with 16 bases between them. Germline-derived CDR1 and CDR2 are MDHEN and SYDVKM. The CDR3 sequence is 15 residues long. CDR3 in amino acids: CASSLPGLGVETQYF. DNA of the CDR3: TGTGCCAGCAGTTTGCCAGGACTGGGGGTCGAGACCCAGTACTTC. The variable domain in full, with the rest retrieved from reference TRBV28 and TRBJ2-5, is DVKVTQSSRYLVKRTGEKVFLECVQDMDHENMFWYRQDPGLGLRLIYFSYDVKMKEKGDIPEGYSVSREKKERFSLILESASTNQTSMYLCASSLPGLGVETQYFGPGTRLLVL.

The chain carries TRBV7-8 and TRBJ2-1; D not certain. Germline CDR1 and CDR2: SGHVS and FQNEAQ. Trimming stripped 3 bases from V and 9 bases from J, with 6 bases between. The CDR3 extends over 11 amino acids. Here the CDR3 reads CASSFLFEQFF. In nucleotides, the CDR3 is TGTGCCAGCAGCTTTCTCTTTGAGCAGTTCTTC.

V is TRBV12-3 or TRBV12-4 and J is TRBJ2-7, with a weak D call TRBD2 (6 bases). The CDR3 spans 14 residues. Deletions cut 4 bases from V and 4 bases from J, with 14 bases between. CDR3 nucleotides: TGTGCCAGCAGTTCTGGGACTGACTTATACGAGCAGTACTTC. Translating gives CASSSGTDLYEQYF.

This chain uses TRBV20-1 with TRBJ2-2; 13 bases match TRBD2. J lost 1 base, V lost 2 bases, and 7 bases had no gene match. Germline loops: CDR1 DFQATT, CDR2 SNEGSKA (reference sequence). This CDR3 contains 18 residues. In DNA, the CDR3 is TGCAGTGCTAGATCTCCAACTAGCGGGGGGGTGAACACCGGGGAGCTGTTTTTT. Translating it yields CSARSPTSGGVNTGELFF.

The chain joins TRBV11-2 to TRBJ1-1; weak D call: TRBD1 (6 bases). The germline V gene encodes CDR1 SGHAT and CDR2 FQNNGV. V lost 5 bases to trimming and J lost 4 bases, with 11 bases between them. This CDR3 contains 13 residues. This CDR3 reads CASSKTGVTEAFF. In nucleotides, the CDR3 is TGTGCCAGCAGCAAGACAGGAGTCACTGAAGCTTTCTTT.

This clonotype was observed a handful of times. V is TRBV4-2 and J is TRBJ1-1, with unresolved D. The CDR3 has 14 residues. With 0 bases removed from V and 8 bases from J, the gap between germline ends came to 13 bases. CDR1 LGHNA and CDR2 YNFKEQ come from the germline V gene. The DNA of the CDR3 is TGTGCCAGCAGCCAAGAACGCGGAACTCTCGAAGCTTTCTTT. This sequence encodes CASSQERGTLEAFF.

This clonotype was detected a few times. The chain links TRBV6-2 or TRBV6-3 to TRBJ2-1; D is uncertain. The CDR3 consists of 16 residues. The V gene lost 2 bases and the J gene lost 7 bases, with 18 bases spanning the gap. Germline V gene lookup returns CDR1 MNHEY and CDR2 SVGEGT. The DNA of the CDR3 is TGTGCCAGCAGTTACCGTATCAGCGCGGCCCGGAATGAGCAGTTCTTC. Translating gives CASSYRISAARNEQFF.

The chain carries TRBV20-1 and TRBJ2-7, with unresolved D. Germline assignment: CDR1 DFQATT and CDR2 SNEGSKA (reference sequence). The CDR3 runs to 12 residues. Between the trimmed V and J ends, which lost 0 bases and 6 bases, there was a span of 9 bases. The CDR3 nucleotides read TGCAGTGCTAGAGATATGCTGACCGAGCAGTACTTC. Its translation: CSARDMLTEQYF.

This clonotype was counted only a few times. The chain combines TRBV10-3 with TRBJ2-4, with D possibly matching TRBD1 (6 bases). V was pared by 3 bases and J by 2 bases, with 8 bases between. This CDR3 is built from 14 residues. Germline V lookup: CDR1 ENHRY, CDR2 SYGVKD. CDR3 residues: CAISDTGTKNIQYF. As DNA, the CDR3 is TGTGCCATCAGTGACACAGGGACCAAAAACATTCAGTACTTC.

The gene calls are TRBV4-3 and TRBJ2-5; the D is unclear. The length of the CDR3 is 15 residues. The germline V gene encodes CDR1 LGHNA and CDR2 YSLEER. Trimming shortened V by 0 bases and J by 4 bases, and 12 bases separated the two germline ends. CDR3 DNA: TGCGCCAGCAGCCAAGATCTGATCGACCTAGAGACCCAGTACTTC. This translates into CASSQDLIDLETQYF.

The V call is TRBV28, the J call TRBJ1-1; D gene unclear. This CDR3 comprises 15 residues. Germline values: CDR1 MDHEN, CDR2 SYDVKM. Trimming took off 5 bases at V and 1 base at J, with 14 bases between the two ends. CDR3 DNA sequence: TGTGCCAGCAGTCCCGCGGTCGGGCCGAACACTGAAGCTTTCTTT. It translates to CASSPAVGPNTEAFF.

This chain links TRBV10-3 with TRBJ2-2, with 8 nucleotides matching TRBD2. Germline CDR1 ENHRY, CDR2 SYGVKD. The CDR3 is 15 residues long. V was pared by 6 bases and J by 6 bases, with 9 bases of the junction left unmatched. CDR3 in DNA: TGTGCCATCAGCCTAACTAGCGGAATGTCCGGGGAGCTGTTTTTT. Encoded protein: CAISLTSGMSGELFF.

This clonotype has just a few counts. The V call is TRBV12-3 or TRBV12-4, the J call TRBJ2-3; 8 positions agree with TRBD2. The V and J ends lost 7 bases and 8 bases, in that order; junction bases with no gene match: 11. This CDR3 contains 14 residues. The CDR3 is CASTSGTRTLTQYF. DNA of the CDR3: TGTGCCAGCACCTCCGGGACTAGGACCCTTACGCAGTATTTT.

The J gene is TRBJ2-5, the V gene TRBV12-3 or TRBV12-4; 11 bases fit TRBD2. J lost 3 bases, V lost 7 bases, and 4 bases had no gene match. The CDR3 length is 14 residues. The CDR3 bases are TGTGCCAGCACCAAGGGACTAGCGGAAGAGACCCAGTACTTC. Protein sequence: CASTKGLAEETQYF.

This rearrangement joins TRBV12-3 or TRBV12-4 to TRBJ1-5; no clear D. The CDR3 totals 14 residues. V lost 2 bases and J 3 bases, leaving 8 bases between the germline ends. The CDR3 is CASSLWQLNQPQHF. DNA for the CDR3: TGTGCCAGCAGTTTATGGCAGCTCAATCAGCCCCAGCATTTT.

The CDR3 spells CSALRGSGRNEQFF. CDR3 sequence (DNA): TGCAGTGCTCTTCGCGGGAGCGGAAGGAATGAGCAGTTCTTC. The chain joins TRBV20-1 to TRBJ2-1; TRBD2 matches 7 bases. The germline V gene encodes CDR1 DFQATT and CDR2 SNEGSKA (reference sequence). This CDR3 is 14 amino acids long. After removal of 5 bases from V and 7 bases from J, the junction contained 11 bases not matched to a gene.

This chain uses TRBV3-1 with TRBJ2-1, with D tentatively TRBD2 (7 bases). V lost 6 bases, J lost 4 bases, and 16 bases lay in between. CDR1 is LGHDT, CDR2 YNNKEL, per germline (reference sequence). The CDR3 runs 15 residues. CDR3 sequence: CASRDTGGRYNEQFF. CDR3 sequence (DNA): TGTGCCAGCAGAGATACCGGGGGGCGATACAATGAGCAGTTCTTC.

This clonotype was counted many times. The rearrangement links TRBV5-1 to TRBJ2-1; TRBD1 matches at 7 bases. Unmatched junction bases numbered 7, after V lost 1 base and J lost 9 bases. Looked up from germline, CDR1 is SGHRS and CDR2 is YFSETQ. This CDR3 is built from 14 residues. This CDR3 reads CASSLTGDGTEQFF. The DNA of the CDR3 is TGCGCCAGCAGCTTGACAGGGGACGGGACTGAGCAGTTCTTC.

This clonotype was seen a handful of times. The V call is TRBV20-1, the J call TRBJ2-7; the D call may be TRBD1 or TRBD2 (6 bases each). The CDR3 has 18 amino acids. CDR1 and CDR2 (germline): DFQATT, SNEGSKA (reference sequence). Deletions cut 0 bases from V and 1 base from J, with 22 bases between. The DNA for the CDR3 is TGCAGTGCTAGAGATCCCCACCCGGGGGACATCGGATCCTACGAGCAGTACTTC. Protein: CSARDPHPGDIGSYEQYF.

For this clonotype: No conserved phenylalanine or tryptophan is present at the end of the CDR3, so a read error is the likely explanation. Because the CDR3's place on the DNA is in doubt, the DNA is left out and the CDR3 is given as listed by TCRdb. The rearrangement joins TRBV7-9 to TRBJ2-1; the table's D call of TRBD2 was not tested on the DNA. From germline, CDR1 is SEHNR and CDR2 FQNEAQ (reference sequence). The CDR3 is 12 residues long, counting both termini. The chain's CDR3 is CASGLEGSRETL.

The chain carries TRBV12-3 or TRBV12-4 and TRBJ2-2; no clear D. This CDR3 contains 14 residues. Trimming stripped 7 bases from V and 0 bases from J, with 9 bases between. The CDR3 protein is CASTPDTNTGELFF. DNA of the CDR3: TGTGCCAGCACCCCAGACACGAACACCGGGGAGCTGTTTTTT.

The chain uses TRBV20-1 and TRBJ1-1; 7 bases align to TRBD1. The CDR3 runs 14 residues. V shed 1 base, J shed 3 bases, and the junction held 5 bases outside the gene matches. Germline assignment: CDR1 DFQATT and CDR2 SNEGSKA (reference sequence). DNA for the CDR3: TGCAGTGCTAGAGTTGCAGGGGGTGACACTGAAGCTTTCTTT. Residues: CSARVAGGDTEAFF.